The clone carrying this T cell receptor (beta chain) was seen only a few times. The germline gives CDR1 SGHRS, CDR2 YFSETQ. CDR3 size: 15 residues. V gave up 3 bases and J gave up 4 bases; unmatched junction bases: 7. The data were obtained in a study of cytomegalovirus exposure and HLA in healthy donors. The PCR employed 60 Vbeta primers together with 13 Jbeta primers. TCRdb's table, derived via immunoSEQ multiplex PCR, lists solely in-frame clones and lacks some. This table has around 150,000 clones, approximately 80% appearing once. The V call is TRBV5-1, the J call TRBJ2-7, with 10 bases lining up with TRBD1. Material for sequencing was PBMCs. The receptor comes from a man younger than 35 in good health and CMV-seronegative. The CDR3 here is CASSSSDRGIYEQYF. Written as DNA, the CDR3 is TGCGCCAGCAGCTCCTCGGACAGGGGGATTTACGAGCAGTACTTC.